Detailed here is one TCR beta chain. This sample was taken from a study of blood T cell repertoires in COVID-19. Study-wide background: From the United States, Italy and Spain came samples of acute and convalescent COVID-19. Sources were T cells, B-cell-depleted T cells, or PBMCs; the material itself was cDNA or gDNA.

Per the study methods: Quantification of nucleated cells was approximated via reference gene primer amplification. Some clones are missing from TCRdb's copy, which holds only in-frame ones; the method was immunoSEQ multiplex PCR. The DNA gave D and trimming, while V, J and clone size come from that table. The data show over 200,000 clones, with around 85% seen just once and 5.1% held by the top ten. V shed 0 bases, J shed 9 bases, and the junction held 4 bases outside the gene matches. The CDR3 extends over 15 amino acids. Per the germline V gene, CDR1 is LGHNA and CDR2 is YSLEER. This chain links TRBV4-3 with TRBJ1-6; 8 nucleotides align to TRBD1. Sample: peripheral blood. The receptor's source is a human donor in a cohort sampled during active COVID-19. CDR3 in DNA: TGCGCCAGCAGCCAAGAGGGCACAGGGGGTTCACCCCTCCACTTT. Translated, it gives CASSQEGTGGSPLHF.